Each of the 23 T cell receptor beta chains below was sequenced from the same sample in a study of blood T cell repertoires in COVID-19. Sequencing used immunoSEQ multiplex PCR; TCRdb keeps in-frame clones, though not all of them. The sample lists 90,000 to 150,000 clones, 65% to 90% occurring once. What was sequenced was peripheral blood. These receptors were collected from a man aged 80 or over with acute or convalescent COVID-19.

This sequence joins TRBV7-9 and TRBJ1-1; no clear D. This CDR3 has 13 amino acids. The V end was cut by 5 bases, the J end by 0 bases, with 7 bases between. CDR1 is SEHNR, CDR2 FQNEAQ, per germline (reference sequence). CDR3 sequence: CASSVSLNTEAFF. The CDR3 DNA reads TGTGCCAGCAGCGTCAGTTTGAACACTGAAGCTTTCTTT.

V and J are TRBV19 and TRBJ1-1; no clear D. Germline CDR1 is LNHDA and CDR2 is SQIVND (reference sequence). Trimming left V 5 bases short and J 7 bases short, with 8 bases between. This CDR3 has 11 amino acids. This CDR3 reads CASSREFEAFF. The CDR3 DNA reads TGTGCCAGTAGTCGGGAGTTTGAAGCTTTCTTT.

The chain couples TRBV5-6 to TRBJ2-5, with a tentative D call TRBD1 (6 bases). Germline V gene sequence: CDR1 SGHDT, CDR2 YYEEEE. With 4 bases removed from V and 2 bases from J, the gap between germline ends came to 21 bases. CDR3 size: 17 residues. The CDR3 sequence: CASSTPQGFPLQETQYF. The CDR3, as DNA: TGTGCCAGCAGCACACCACAGGGATTCCCCCTTCAAGAGACCCAGTACTTC.

This chain connects TRBV4-2 to TRBJ1-1; D remains unclear. The germline CDR1 and CDR2 sequences are LGHNA and YNFKEQ. V lost 0 bases, J lost 0 bases, and 11 bases lay in between. This CDR3 contains 16 residues. CDR3 loop: CASSQDRTAMNTEAFF. The CDR3 bases are TGTGCCAGCAGCCAAGATCGTACAGCCATGAACACTGAAGCTTTCTTT.

The chain has TRBV19 and TRBJ2-2; D possibly corresponds to TRBD1 (5 bases). V lost 2 bases and J 3 bases, leaving 10 bases between the germline ends. There are 15 residues in the CDR3. Germline loops: CDR1 LNHDA, CDR2 SQIVND (reference sequence). For the CDR3, the DNA is TGTGCCAGTAGTATAAGTGACAGAGACACCGGGGAGCTGTTTTTT. It translates to CASSISDRDTGELFF. Full variable domain (rest looked up from reference TRBV19 and TRBJ2-2): DGGITQSPKYLFRKEGQNVTLSCEQNLNHDAMYWYRQDPGQGLRLIYYSQIVNDFQKGDIAEGYSVSREKKESFPLTVTSAQKNPTAFYLCASSISDRDTGELFFGEGSRLTVL.

The chain recombines TRBV2 with TRBJ1-5; D might be TRBD1 (6 bases). CDR3 length equals 15 residues. Trimming took 0 bases from V and 7 from J, leaving 13 bases between them. Germline assignment: CDR1 SNHLY and CDR2 FYNNEI. CDR3 sequence: CASSEARGGRQPQHF. The CDR3 nucleotides are TGTGCCAGCAGTGAAGCTCGGGGGGGCAGGCAGCCCCAGCATTTT.

This sequence joins TRBV27 and TRBJ2-7; TRBD1 aligns across 9 bases. Germline-derived CDR1 and CDR2 are MNHEY and SMNVEV (reference sequence). V gave up 5 bases and J gave up 4 bases; unmatched junction bases: 12. The CDR3 sequence is 16 residues long. CDR3 DNA sequence: TGTGCCAGCAGTAAACCGGGACAGGGTGTCGGGTACGAGCAGTACTTC. Its protein product is CASSKPGQGVGYEQYF.

The CDR3: CASSSVADTQYF. The CDR3 DNA follows: TGTGCCAGCAGCTCCGTAGCAGATACGCAGTATTTT. The chain joins TRBV7-2 to TRBJ2-3; D not resolved. Trimming took off 4 bases at V and 4 bases at J, with 6 bases between the two ends. Germline values: CDR1 SGHTA, CDR2 FQGNSA. CDR3 size: 12 residues. The full variable domain, in which reference TRBV7-2 and TRBJ2-3 provide the parts outside the CDR3, is GAGVSQSPSNKVTEKGKDVELRCDPISGHTALYWYRQSLGQGLEFLIYFQGNSAPDKSGLPSDRFSAERTGGSVSTLTIQRTQQEDSAVYLCASSSVADTQYFGPGTRLTVL.

The rearrangement links TRBV5-1 to TRBJ2-3, with 7 bases that match TRBD1. Germline CDR1 SGHRS, CDR2 YFSETQ. After removal of 3 bases from V and 2 bases from J, the junction contained 6 bases not matched to a gene. There are 15 residues in the CDR3. In DNA, the CDR3 is TGCGCCAGCAGCTACAGGGACAGTTTCACAGATACGCAGTATTTT. Translation: CASSYRDSFTDTQYF. The entire variable domain, with the rest obtained from reference TRBV5-1 and TRBJ2-3, is as follows: KAGVTQTPRYLIKTRGQQVTLSCSPISGHRSVSWYQQTPGQGLQFLFEYFSETQRNKGNFPGRFSGRQFSNSRSEMNVSTLELGDSALYLCASSYRDSFTDTQYFGPGTRLTVL.

This clone showed up just once. V gene TRBV5-1 combines with J gene TRBJ2-2, with 9 bases lining up with TRBD1. Unmatched junction bases numbered 9, after V lost 3 bases and J lost 6 bases. CDR3 size: 16 residues. Germline CDR1 reads SGHRS; CDR2 reads YFSETQ. CDR3 DNA sequence: TGCGCCAGCAGCTCCACCGGGACAGGGTTAGCCGGGGAGCTGTTTTTT. This codes for CASSSTGTGLAGELFF. Full variable domain (missing parts from reference TRBV5-1 and TRBJ2-2): KAGVTQTPRYLIKTRGQQVTLSCSPISGHRSVSWYQQTPGQGLQFLFEYFSETQRNKGNFPGRFSGRQFSNSRSEMNVSTLELGDSALYLCASSSTGTGLAGELFFGEGSRLTVL.

V usage is TRBV5-6 and J usage is TRBJ2-1, with TRBD1 matching over 10 bases. Germline V lookup: CDR1 SGHDT, CDR2 YYEEEE. V shed 4 bases, J shed 6 bases, and the junction held 7 bases outside the gene matches. There are 15 residues in the CDR3. The CDR3 DNA follows: TGTGCCAGCAGCCCGGACAGGGGGTTTTCCAATGAGCAGTTCTTC. It is translated as CASSPDRGFSNEQFF.

The chain has TRBV5-1 and TRBJ1-1, with D maybe TRBD1 (6 bases). The germline CDR1 and CDR2 sequences are SGHRS and YFSETQ. CDR3 length equals 15 residues. V was shortened by 0 bases and J by 0 bases, with 9 bases between the two germline ends. The CDR3 DNA reads as TGCGCCAGCAGCTTGGAAAGGACAGTGAACACTGAAGCTTTCTTT. This encodes CASSLERTVNTEAFF.

V and J are TRBV30 and TRBJ1-1; D remains unclear. Germline assignment: CDR1 GTSNPN and CDR2 SVGIG (reference sequence). Trimming removed 7 bases at V and 4 bases at J, with 10 bases between. This CDR3 spans 11 amino acids. CDR3 bases: TGTGCCTCCCGCTGGAGCACTGAAGCTTTCTTT. Protein sequence: CASRWSTEAFF.

This clone was seen only once. V is TRBV11-2 and J is TRBJ2-5; 9 bases are a match to TRBD2. Trimming removed 8 bases from V and 4 bases from J; junction bases left unmatched: 14. CDR1 and CDR2 (germline): SGHAT, FQNNGV. The CDR3 is made up of 16 amino acids. The DNA of the CDR3 is TGTGCCAGCGTGGCGGGCTCGGCGGGGGGGCGAGAGACCCAGTACTTC. Residues: CASVAGSAGGRETQYF.

The gene calls are TRBV5-8 and TRBJ1-1, with TRBD1 as a possible D gene (6 bases). In germline, CDR1 is SGHTS, CDR2 YDEGEE. V was cut by 0 bases and J by 10 bases, with 7 bases left in between. There are 11 residues in the CDR3. The CDR3 bases are TGTGCCAGCAGCTTGGACAGGGCAGCTTTCTTT. As protein: CASSLDRAAFF. Based on the CDR3 plus reference TRBV5-8 and TRBJ1-1, the full variable domain is EAGVTQSPTHLIKTRGQQATLRCSPISGHTSVYWYQQALGLGLQFLLWYDEGEERNRGNFPPRFSGRQFPNYSSELNVNALELEDSALYLCASSLDRAAFFGQGTRLTVV.

The chain couples TRBV19 to TRBJ1-2, with D perhaps matching TRBD1 (6 bases). In germline, CDR1 is LNHDA, CDR2 SQIVND (reference sequence). The germline V and J ends were trimmed by 7 bases and 3 bases, with 15 bases remaining between them. The CDR3 spans 14 residues. The chain's CDR3 is CASKVSRGHYGYTF. The CDR3 nucleotides are TGTGCCAGTAAGGTCTCCAGGGGCCACTATGGCTACACCTTC.

The V and J genes are TRBV29-1 and TRBJ1-1, with D hard to call. The CDR3 totals 10 residues. Germline loops: CDR1 SQVTM, CDR2 ANQGSEA. Trimming shortened V by 5 bases and J by 8 bases, and 9 bases separated the two germline ends. The CDR3 here is CSVQITEAFF. The CDR3 nucleotides read TGCAGCGTTCAGATAACCGAAGCTTTCTTT.

The chain employs TRBV6-5 and TRBJ2-5; TRBD2 agrees at 7 bases. Germline CDR1 and CDR2: MNHEY and SVGAGI. The CDR3 has 15 amino acids. V gave up 4 bases and J gave up 1 base; unmatched junction bases: 6. The CDR3 DNA is TGTGCCAGCAGTTCGGCGGGGAGGGGCCAAGAGACCCAGTACTTC. Translating it yields CASSSAGRGQETQYF.

The chain couples TRBV9 to TRBJ1-6; no reliable D call. CDR1 and CDR2 from the germline V gene are SGDLS and YYNGEE. The CDR3 is 12 amino acids. The V end was cut by 3 bases, the J end by 5 bases, with 3 bases between. CDR3 in DNA: TGTGCCAGCAGCGCAAATAATTCACCCCTCCACTTT. Its protein product is CASSANNSPLHF.

The chain couples TRBV28 to TRBJ1-3, with TRBD1 identical over 9 bases. The trim removed 10 bases at V and 0 bases at J, leaving 7 bases unmatched. CDR3 size: 15 residues. Germline V CDR1 and CDR2: MDHEN, SYDVKM. CDR3 coding DNA: TGTGCCACTATGGGACAGGGTTACTCTGGAAACACCATATATTTT. Its protein product is CATMGQGYSGNTIYF.

In its sample, this clone was seen once. The chain carries TRBV10-3 and TRBJ1-1; weak D call: TRBD1 (5 bases). CDR3 size: 11 residues. From germline, CDR1 is ENHRY and CDR2 SYGVKD. Trimming stripped 8 bases from V and 1 base from J, with 5 bases between. DNA for the CDR3: TGTGCCATCCAGGGGAACACTGAAGCTTTCTTT. This encodes CAIQGNTEAFF.

V and J are TRBV19 and TRBJ2-3, with D tentatively TRBD1 (6 bases). The CDR3 sequence is 15 residues long. Deletions cut 3 bases from V and 5 bases from J, with 15 bases between. Germline V gene data show CDR1 as LNHDA and CDR2 as SQIVND (reference sequence). The CDR3 here is CASSIGGQLLDTQYF. The CDR3 bases are TGTGCCAGTAGTATTGGTGGACAGTTATTAGATACGCAGTATTTT.

V gene TRBV28 combines with J gene TRBJ1-1; D is unclear. This CDR3 has 16 residues. Trimming took 7 bases from V and 0 from J, leaving 18 bases between them. Looked up from germline, CDR1 is MDHEN and CDR2 is SYDVKM. The CDR3 protein is CASIPPLRRVNTEAFF. CDR3 coding DNA: TGTGCCAGCATTCCACCCCTCCGGCGGGTGAACACTGAAGCTTTCTTT.